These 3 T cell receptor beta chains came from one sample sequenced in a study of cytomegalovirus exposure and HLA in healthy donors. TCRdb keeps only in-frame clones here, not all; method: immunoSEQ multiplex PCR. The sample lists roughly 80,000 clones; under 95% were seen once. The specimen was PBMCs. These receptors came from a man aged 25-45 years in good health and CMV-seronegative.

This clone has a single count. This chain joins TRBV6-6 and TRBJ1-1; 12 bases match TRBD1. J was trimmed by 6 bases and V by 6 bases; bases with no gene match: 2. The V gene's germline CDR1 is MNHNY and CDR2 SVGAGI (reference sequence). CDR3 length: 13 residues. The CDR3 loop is CASRGTGGSEAFF. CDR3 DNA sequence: TGTGCCAGCAGGGGGACAGGGGGCTCTGAAGCTTTCTTT.

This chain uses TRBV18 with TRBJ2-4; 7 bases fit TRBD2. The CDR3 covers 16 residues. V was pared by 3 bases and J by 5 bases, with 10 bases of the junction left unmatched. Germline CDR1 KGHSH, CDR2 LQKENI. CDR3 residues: CASSPALGGNENIQYF. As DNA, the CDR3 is TGTGCCAGCTCACCCGCGCTGGGAGGGAACGAAAACATTCAGTACTTC.

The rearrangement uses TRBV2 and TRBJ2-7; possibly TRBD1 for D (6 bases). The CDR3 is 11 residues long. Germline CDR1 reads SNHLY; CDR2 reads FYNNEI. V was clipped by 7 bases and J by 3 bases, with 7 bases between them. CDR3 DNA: TGTGCCAGCATGGACAGCTACGAGCAGTACTTC. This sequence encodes CASMDSYEQYF.